The rows below give T cell receptor beta chains drawn from one sample of a study of blood T cell repertoires in COVID-19. TCRdb's copy holds only in-frame clones and misses some; the assay was immunoSEQ multiplex PCR. The table records some 14,000 clones, 80% to 90% of them present only once. The sequencing sample was made of peripheral blood. The receptors here all came from a man aged 45 to 65 with active COVID-19. CDR3s include the opening cysteine and the closing phenylalanine or tryptophan. A D gene is named only where the DNA matches it firmly. Size tells how often a clone was seen (once, few, many) or the class of an expanded clone, and some rows leave it out.

clone_size	d_call	j_call	v_call	cdr3_nt	cdr3_aa
NA	NA	TRBJ1-4	TRBV18	TGTGCCAGCTCACCACGCAGGGGTGGCACTAATGAAAAACTGTTTTTT	CASSPRRGGTNEKLFF
few	TRBD2	TRBJ2-7	TRBV4-1	TGCGCCAGCAGCCAAGATGTAGCGGGAGGCACCTACGAGCAGTACTTC	CASSQDVAGGTYEQYF
NA	TRBD1	TRBJ1-4	TRBV28	TGTGCCAGCAGGCGCCAAACAGGGGCCTATAATGAAAAACTGTTTTTT	CASRRQTGAYNEKLFF
NA	TRBD2	TRBJ2-1	TRBV3-1/TRBV3-2	TGTGCCAGCAGCCCATCTAGCGGGAGAGGATCCAATGAGCAGTTCTTC	CASSPSSGRGSNEQFF
NA	TRBD1	TRBJ1-2	TRBV19	TGTGCCAGTAGTACCAGACAGGGTATATTTTATGGCTACACCTTC	CASSTRQGIFYGYTF
NA	NA	TRBJ1-2	TRBV28	TGTGCCATAGGGGACATTTCGGGCTATGGCTACACCTTC	CAIGDISGYGYTF
NA	NA	TRBJ2-5	TRBV15	TGTGCCACCGGGGCAGAGACCCAGTACTTC	CATGAETQYF
once	NA	TRBJ2-2	TRBV7-3	TGTGCCAGCAGCTCCGGAGTTAATCGTGGGGAGCTGTTTTTT	CASSSGVNRGELFF
once	TRBD2	TRBJ2-3	TRBV4-1	TGCGCCAGCAGCCAAGGACTAGCGGGAGGCGATACGCAGTATTTT	CASSQGLAGGDTQYF
once	TRBD1	TRBJ1-5	TRBV9	TGTGCCAGCAGCCCCGGACAGGGGATGGTACCCCAGCATTTT	CASSPGQGMVPQHF